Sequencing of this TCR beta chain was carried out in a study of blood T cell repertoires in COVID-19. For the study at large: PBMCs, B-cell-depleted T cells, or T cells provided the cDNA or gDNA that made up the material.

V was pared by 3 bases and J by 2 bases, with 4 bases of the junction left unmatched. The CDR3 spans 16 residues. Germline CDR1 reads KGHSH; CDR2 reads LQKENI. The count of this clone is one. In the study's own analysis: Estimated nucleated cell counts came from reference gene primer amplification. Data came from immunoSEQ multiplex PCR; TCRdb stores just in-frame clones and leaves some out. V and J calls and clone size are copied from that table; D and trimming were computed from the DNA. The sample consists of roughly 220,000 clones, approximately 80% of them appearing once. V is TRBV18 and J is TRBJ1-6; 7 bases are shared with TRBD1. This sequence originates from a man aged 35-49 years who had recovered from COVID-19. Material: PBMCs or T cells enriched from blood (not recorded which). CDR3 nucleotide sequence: TGTGCCAGCTCACCTGACAGGGCAACCTATAATTCACCCCTCCACTTT. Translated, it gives CASSPDRATYNSPLHF.